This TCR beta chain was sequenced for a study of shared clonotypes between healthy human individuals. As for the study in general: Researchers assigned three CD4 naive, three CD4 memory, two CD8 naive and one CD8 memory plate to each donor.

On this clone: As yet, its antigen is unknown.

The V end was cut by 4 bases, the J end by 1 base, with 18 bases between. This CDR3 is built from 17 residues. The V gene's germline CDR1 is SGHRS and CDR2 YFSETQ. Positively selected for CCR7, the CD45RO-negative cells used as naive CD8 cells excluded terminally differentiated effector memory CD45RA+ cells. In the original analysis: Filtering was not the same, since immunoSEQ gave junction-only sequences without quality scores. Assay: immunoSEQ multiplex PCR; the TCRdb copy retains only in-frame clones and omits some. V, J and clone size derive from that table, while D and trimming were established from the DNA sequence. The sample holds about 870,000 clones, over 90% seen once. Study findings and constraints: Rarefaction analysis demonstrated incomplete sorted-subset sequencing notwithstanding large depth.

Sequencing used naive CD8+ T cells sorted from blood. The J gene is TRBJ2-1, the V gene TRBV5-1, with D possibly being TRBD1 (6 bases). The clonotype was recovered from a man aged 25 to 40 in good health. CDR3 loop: CASSSPYRDGSYNEQFF. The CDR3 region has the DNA TGCGCCAGCAGCAGTCCCTACAGGGATGGGTCCTACAATGAGCAGTTCTTC.